This T cell receptor beta chain was found in a study of monozygotic twins with inflammatory bowel disease. General study results and limits: Twins with IBD were found to have lower TCRbeta diversity (inverse Simpson) than healthy co-twins.

Of note for this clonotype: As yet, its antigen is unknown.

The authors made each sample's cDNA in eight separate reactions. TCRdb re-called the 5' RACE reads and shows each CDR3 protein once, DNA omitted. The sample includes 300,000 to 400,000 distinct CDR3 sequences. This CDR3 is built from 12 residues. The clonotype was recovered from a human donor with ulcerative colitis or Crohn's disease, or a healthy co-twin of an affected twin (not recorded which). Sample: blood. The V and J genes are TRBV12-3 or TRBV12-4 and TRBJ2-7. This CDR3 is CASSFQSYEQYF.